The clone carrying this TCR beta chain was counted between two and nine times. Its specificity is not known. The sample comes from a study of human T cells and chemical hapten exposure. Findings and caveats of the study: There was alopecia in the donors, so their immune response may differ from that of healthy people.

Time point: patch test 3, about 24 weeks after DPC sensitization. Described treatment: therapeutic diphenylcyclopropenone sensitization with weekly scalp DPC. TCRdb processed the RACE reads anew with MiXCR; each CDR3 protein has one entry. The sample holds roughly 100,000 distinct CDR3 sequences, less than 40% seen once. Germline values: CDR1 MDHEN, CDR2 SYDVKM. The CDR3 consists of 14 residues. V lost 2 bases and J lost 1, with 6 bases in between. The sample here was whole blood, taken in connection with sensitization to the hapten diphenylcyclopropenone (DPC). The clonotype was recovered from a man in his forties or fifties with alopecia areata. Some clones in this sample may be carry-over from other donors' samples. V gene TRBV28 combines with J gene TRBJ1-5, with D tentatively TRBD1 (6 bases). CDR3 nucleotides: TGTGCCAGCAGTTTAAGGGGGAGCAATCAGCCCCAGCATTTT. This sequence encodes CASSLRGSNQPQHF.